This T cell receptor beta chain was profiled in a study of control samples from healthy donors and cancer patients. Data came from immunoSEQ multiplex PCR; TCRdb stores just in-frame clones and leaves some out. Of about 140,000 clones in the sample, approximately 90% were seen once. Deletions cut 0 bases from V and 5 bases from J, with 13 bases between. There are 15 residues in the CDR3. The V gene's germline CDR1 is SGHTA and CDR2 FQGNSA. The chain joins TRBV7-2 to TRBJ1-1; D possibly corresponds to TRBD1 (5 bases). The sequencing sample was made of blood. The TCR was taken from a woman in her twenties or thirties in good health. The DNA of the CDR3 is TGTGCCAGCAGCTTAGCGCTTTGGGGGAGGACTGAAGCTTTCTTT. Its translation is CASSLALWGRTEAFF. Complete variable domain (other parts from reference TRBV7-2 and TRBJ1-1): GAGVSQSPSNKVTEKGKDVELRCDPISGHTALYWYRQSLGQGLEFLIYFQGNSAPDKSGLPSDRFSAERTGGSVSTLTIQRTQQEDSAVYLCASSLALWGRTEAFFGQGTRLTVV.